This T cell receptor beta chain emerged from a study of T-cell reconstitution after alpha-beta-depleted transplantation in children. In its sample, this clonotype was seen once. At one boundary the junction diverges from the germline segment, which might be a read error. Germline lookup yields CDR1 SGHTA and CDR2 FQGNSA. The CDR3 covers 13 residues. A TCRbeta library incorporating unique molecular identifiers was prepared. TCRdb reprocessed the PCR reads with MiXCR, giving one entry per CDR3 protein. The sample records 100,000 or so distinct CDR3 sequences, more than 10% being singletons. The clonotype originates from a human donor who donated a stem cell graft to a child with inherited bone marrow failure. The sample in question was PBMCs from the stem cell graft donor, obtained from the stem cell graft. The chain combines TRBV7-2 with TRBJ2-7; the D is unclear. The CDR3 DNA reads as TGTGCCAGCAGCTCCCCTCCGGGCGCCGAGCAGTCCTTC. Its protein is CASSSPPGAEQSF.